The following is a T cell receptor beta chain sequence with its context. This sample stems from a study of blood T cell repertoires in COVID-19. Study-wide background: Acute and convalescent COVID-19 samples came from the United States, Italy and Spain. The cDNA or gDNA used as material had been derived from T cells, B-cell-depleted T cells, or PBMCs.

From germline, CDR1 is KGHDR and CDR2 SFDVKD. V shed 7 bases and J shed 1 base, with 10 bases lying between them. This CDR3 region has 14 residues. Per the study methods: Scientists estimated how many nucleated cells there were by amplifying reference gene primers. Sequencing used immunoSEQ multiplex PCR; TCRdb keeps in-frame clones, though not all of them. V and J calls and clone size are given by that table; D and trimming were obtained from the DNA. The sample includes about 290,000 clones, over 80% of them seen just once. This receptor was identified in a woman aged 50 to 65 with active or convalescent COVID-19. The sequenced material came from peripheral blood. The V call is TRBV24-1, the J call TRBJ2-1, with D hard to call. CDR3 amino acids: CATSALGSYNEQFF. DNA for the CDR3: TGTGCCACCAGCGCCCTCGGGTCCTACAATGAGCAGTTCTTC.